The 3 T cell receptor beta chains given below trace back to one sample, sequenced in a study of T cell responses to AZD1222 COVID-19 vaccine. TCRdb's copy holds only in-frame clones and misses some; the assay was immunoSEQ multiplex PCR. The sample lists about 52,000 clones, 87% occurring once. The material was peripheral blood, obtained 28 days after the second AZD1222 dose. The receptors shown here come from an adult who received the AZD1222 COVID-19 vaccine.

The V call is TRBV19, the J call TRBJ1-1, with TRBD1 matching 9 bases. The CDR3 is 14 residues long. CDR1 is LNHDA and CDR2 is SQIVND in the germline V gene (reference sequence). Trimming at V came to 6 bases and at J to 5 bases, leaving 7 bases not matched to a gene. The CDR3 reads CASSPGTGITEAFF. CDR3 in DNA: TGTGCCAGTAGCCCCGGGACAGGGATTACTGAAGCTTTCTTT.

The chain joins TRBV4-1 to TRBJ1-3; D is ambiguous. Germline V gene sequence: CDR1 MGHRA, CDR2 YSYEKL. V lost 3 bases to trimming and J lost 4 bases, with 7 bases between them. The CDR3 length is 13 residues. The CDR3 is CASSQAQGNTIYF. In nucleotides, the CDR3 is TGCGCCAGCAGCCAGGCTCAGGGAAACACCATATATTTT.

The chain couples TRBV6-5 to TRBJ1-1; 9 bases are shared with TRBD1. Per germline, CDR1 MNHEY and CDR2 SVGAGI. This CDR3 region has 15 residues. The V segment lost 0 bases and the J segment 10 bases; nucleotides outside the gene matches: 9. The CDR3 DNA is TGTGCCAGCAGTTACTCAATGGGACAGGGTGGTTCAGCTTTCTTT. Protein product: CASSYSMGQGGSAFF.